This record covers a single T cell receptor (beta chain). There are many counts of this clonotype. The antigen it binds to is not known. No qualities accompany the bases; no much larger clone lies one base away. This sample stems from a study of blood T cells in healthy people across ages (dated by TCRdb to the mid-2010s). Regarding the complete study: In model experiments, roughly one uniquely barcoded TCR beta cDNA molecule per two T cells was captured by template switching. To avoid experimental bias, donors of different ages were distributed randomly across sequencing lanes. The study measured age-related changes in TCR beta repertoire diversity using deep sequencing normalized with unique cDNA molecular identifiers. Donors were grouped into four age groups: young (average approximately 16 years), middle-aged (roughly 38), aged (about 60) and long-lived (about 89). The study analyzed two additional independent replicas of 1 million unique cDNA reads from the same blood draw for two donors, one aged 18 to 30 and one aged 80 or older.

The 39 donors, aged about 6 to 95 years, were systemically healthy Caucasian individuals from Russia. Roughly 11 milliliters of peripheral blood were drawn from each donor into EDTA-treated Vacutainer tubes. Ficoll-Paque density-gradient centrifugation was used to isolate PBMCs, with at least 6 million per sample. Total RNA, at least 6 micrograms per sample, was extracted from PBMCs with Trizol reagent. Naive CD45RAhigh/CD27high T cell percentages were measured by flow cytometry on a PBMC aliquot from every donor. Broader findings and caveats from the paper: Compared with the aged group, the long-lived group had more naive CD4+ T cells, fewer expanded clones and increased TCR diversity, a pattern suggesting age selection. Total diversity estimates from one million sequenced T cells were considered lower bounds and underestimates. Because the CMV infection status of the donors was unknown, age-related changes in expanded clonotypes may potentially have been confounded. Conclusive comparison of naive and antigen-experienced compartments was prevented by the profiling of bulk unsorted PBMCs. There was a strong correlation between observed TCR beta diversity and the percentage of naive T cells measured by flow cytometry. As age increased, observed TCR beta diversity per million T cells dropped in a roughly linear way, and a significant reduction was already evident by age about 36.

Library creation used 5' RACE. This sample was sequenced with an Illumina HiSeq 2500. A second about 7 to 12 cycle PCR used a sample-barcoded 5' primer and a J-beta primer mix. Each TCR beta cDNA molecule received a unique molecular identifier from a template-switch 5' adaptor carrying 12 random nucleotides. Each sample yielded at least 2.5 million CDR3-containing paired-end reads. First-strand cDNA was synthesized from all RNA with the Mint cDNA synthesis kit, primed by a TRBC-specific oligonucleotide. After uracil-DNA glycosylase treatment, a first 18-cycle PCR used universal primers M1SS and BC2_uni_R on all cDNA. In the source study's methods: For normalization, 1 million high-quality reads, each with a distinct molecular identifier, were randomly selected from each sample. Instead of being binned into consensus sequences, reads with shared molecular identifiers were discarded. MiTCR, run with a Q25 quality threshold and the strictest error-elimination algorithm, handled CDR3 identification, clonotype clustering and error correction. A nonparametric unseen species model using Euler transformation provided a lower-bound estimate of total TCR beta diversity. Using fastp trimming at Q25 and MiXCR clonotype assembly, TCRdb reanalyzed the public sequencing data and kept in-frame beta chains. Records with the same CDR3 protein are collapsed into one entry carrying the most frequent genes and DNA. For this entry, the V and J calls and clone size follow TCRdb and not the study's own pipeline. The sample profile shows some 370,000 distinct CDR3 sequences; about 52% of them were found once. Under 65% of the sample comes from the top ten.

V is shortened by 1 base, J by 5 bases, and the region joining them spans 6 bases. The CDR3 has 12 amino acids, counting the end cysteine and phenylalanine. The retained sequence is limited to the CDR3, 36 bases, with the frame set at the first base. The rearranged chain carries TRBV12-3 or TRBV12-4 and TRBJ2-7; possibly the D gene is TRBD1, per 5 matching bases. What was sequenced was blood. The receptor comes from a man in his 60s in good health. CDR3 protein: CASSLGGNEQYF. DNA sequence: TGTGCCAGCAGTTTAGGGGGCAACGAGCAGTACTTC.